This TCR beta chain comes out of a study of memory B cells and T cells in multiple sclerosis. The method was immunoSEQ multiplex PCR; TCRdb's version includes in-frame clones alone and lacks a portion of them. The sample contains about 46,000 clones, roughly 80% of which appear only once. This clone was detected only once. The antigen is unknown. Study-level findings and limits: Compartments had unequal clone-set sizes, affecting shared clonotype counts.

Trimming removed 2 bases from V and 6 bases from J, with 12 bases in between. The germline gives CDR1 MGHRA, CDR2 YSYEKL. The CDR3 is 14 amino acids. Stimulus-free culture yielded autoproliferating CFSE-dim and non-proliferating CFSE-high T cells, each sequenced separately. Cultures began with fewer than 5.5x10^7 CFSE-labeled PBMCs, unstimulated for around 7 days, with replicate wells pooled. The PBMCs received 0.4 to 0.65 uM CFSE and serum-free culture with no added stimuli. The V call is TRBV4-1, the J call TRBJ2-3, with D tentatively TRBD2 (5 bases). The receptor's source is a human donor with multiple sclerosis. Specimen: PBMCs from blood kept in culture. DNA for the CDR3: TGCGCCAGCAGCCAATTCGGGGTGGGGGATACGCAGTATTTT. This encodes CASSQFGVGDTQYF.